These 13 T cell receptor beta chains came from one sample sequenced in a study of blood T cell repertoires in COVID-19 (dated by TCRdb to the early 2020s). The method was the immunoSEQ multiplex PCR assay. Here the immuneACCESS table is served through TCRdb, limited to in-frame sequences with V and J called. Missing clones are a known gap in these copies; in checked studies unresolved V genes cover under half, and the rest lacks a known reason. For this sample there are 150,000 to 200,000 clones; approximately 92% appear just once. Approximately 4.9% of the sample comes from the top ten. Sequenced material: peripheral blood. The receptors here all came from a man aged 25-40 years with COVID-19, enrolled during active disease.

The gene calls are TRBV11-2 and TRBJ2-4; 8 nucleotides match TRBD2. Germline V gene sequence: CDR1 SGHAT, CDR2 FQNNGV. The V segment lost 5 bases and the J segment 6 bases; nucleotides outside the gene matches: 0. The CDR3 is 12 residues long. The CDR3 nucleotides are TGTGCCAGCAGCCGGGGGGGAAACATTCAGTACTTC. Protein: CASSRGGNIQYF.

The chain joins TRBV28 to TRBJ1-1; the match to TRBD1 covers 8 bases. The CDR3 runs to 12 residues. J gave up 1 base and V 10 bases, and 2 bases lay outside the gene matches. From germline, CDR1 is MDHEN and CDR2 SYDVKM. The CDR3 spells CATGTGNTEAFF. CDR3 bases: TGTGCCACCGGGACAGGGAACACTGAAGCTTTCTTT. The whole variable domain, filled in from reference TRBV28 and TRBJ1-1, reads DVKVTQSSRYLVKRTGEKVFLECVQDMDHENMFWYRQDPGLGLRLIYFSYDVKMKEKGDIPEGYSVSREKKERFSLILESASTNQTSMYLCATGTGNTEAFFGQGTRLTVV.

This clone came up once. CDR3 amino acids: CASSSTVGTSGARGEQFF. CDR3 nucleotide sequence: TGCGCCAGCAGCTCCACCGTCGGGACTAGCGGGGCTAGAGGTGAGCAGTTCTTC. The rearrangement links TRBV5-1 to TRBJ2-1, with 13 bases that match TRBD2. The CDR3 totals 18 residues. The germline V gene has CDR1 SGHRS and CDR2 YFSETQ. V gave up 3 bases and J gave up 9 bases; unmatched junction bases: 15.

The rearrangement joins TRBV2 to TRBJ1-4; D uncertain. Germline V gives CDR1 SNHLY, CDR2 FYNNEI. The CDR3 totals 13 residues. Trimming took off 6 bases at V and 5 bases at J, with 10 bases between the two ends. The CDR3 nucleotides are TGTGCCAGCAGAAGGCGGTGGAATGAAAAACTGTTTTTT. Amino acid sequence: CASRRRWNEKLFF.

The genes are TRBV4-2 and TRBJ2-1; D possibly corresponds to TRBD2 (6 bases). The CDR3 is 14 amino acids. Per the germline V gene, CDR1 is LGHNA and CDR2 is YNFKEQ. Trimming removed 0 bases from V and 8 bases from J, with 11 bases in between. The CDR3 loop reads CASSQDPGGHEQFF. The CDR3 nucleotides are TGTGCCAGCAGCCAAGATCCTGGAGGGCATGAGCAGTTCTTC.

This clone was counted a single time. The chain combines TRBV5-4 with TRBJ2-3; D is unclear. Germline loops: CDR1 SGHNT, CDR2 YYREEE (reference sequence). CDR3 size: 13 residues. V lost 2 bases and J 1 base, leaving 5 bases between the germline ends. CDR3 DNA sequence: TGTGCCAGCAGCTTAACGGGCACAGATACGCAGTATTTT. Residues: CASSLTGTDTQYF. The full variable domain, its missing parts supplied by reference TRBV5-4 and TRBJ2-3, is ETGVTQSPTHLIKTRGQQVTLRCSSQSGHNTVSWYQQALGQGPQFIFQYYREEENGRGNFPPRFSGLQFPNYSSELNVNALELDDSALYLCASSLTGTDTQYFGPGTRLTVL.

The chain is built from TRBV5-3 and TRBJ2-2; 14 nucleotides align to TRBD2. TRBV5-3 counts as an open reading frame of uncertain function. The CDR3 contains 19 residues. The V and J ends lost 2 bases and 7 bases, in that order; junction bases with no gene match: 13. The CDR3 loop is CARSLSLGLAGGIGGELFF. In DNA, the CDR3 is TGTGCCAGAAGCTTATCCTTAGGACTAGCGGGGGGTATCGGCGGGGAGCTGTTTTTT.

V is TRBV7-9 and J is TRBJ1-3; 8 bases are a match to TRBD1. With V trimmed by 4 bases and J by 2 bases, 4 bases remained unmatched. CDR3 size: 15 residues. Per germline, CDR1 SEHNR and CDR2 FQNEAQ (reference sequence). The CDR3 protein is CASSYRGGPGNTIYF. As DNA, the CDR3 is TGTGCCAGCAGCTACAGGGGGGGACCTGGAAACACCATATATTTT.

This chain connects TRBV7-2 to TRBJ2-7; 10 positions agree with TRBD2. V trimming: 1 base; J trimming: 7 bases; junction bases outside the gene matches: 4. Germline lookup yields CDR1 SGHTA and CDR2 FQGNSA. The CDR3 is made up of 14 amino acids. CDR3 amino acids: CASSLVAGGREQYF. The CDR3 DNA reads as TGTGCCAGCAGCTTAGTAGCGGGAGGACGGGAGCAGTACTTC.

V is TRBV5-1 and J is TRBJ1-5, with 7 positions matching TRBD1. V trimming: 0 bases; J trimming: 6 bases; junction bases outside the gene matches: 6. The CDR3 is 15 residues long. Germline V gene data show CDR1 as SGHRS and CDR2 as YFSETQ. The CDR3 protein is CASSLEGASFQPQHF. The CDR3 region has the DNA TGCGCCAGCAGCTTGGAGGGGGCATCGTTTCAGCCCCAGCATTTT.

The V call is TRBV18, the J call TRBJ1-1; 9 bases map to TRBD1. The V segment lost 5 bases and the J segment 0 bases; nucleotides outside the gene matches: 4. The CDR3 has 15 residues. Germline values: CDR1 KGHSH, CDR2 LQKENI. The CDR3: CASSGTGTMNTEAFF. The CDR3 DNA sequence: TGTGCCAGCTCAGGGACAGGGACCATGAACACTGAAGCTTTCTTT.

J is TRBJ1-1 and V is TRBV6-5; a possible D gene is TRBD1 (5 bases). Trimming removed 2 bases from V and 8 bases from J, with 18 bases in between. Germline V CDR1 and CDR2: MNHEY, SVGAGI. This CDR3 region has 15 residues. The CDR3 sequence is CASSYERGGGVEAFF. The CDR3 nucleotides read TGTGCCAGCAGTTACGAGAGAGGTGGGGGGGTAGAAGCTTTCTTT.

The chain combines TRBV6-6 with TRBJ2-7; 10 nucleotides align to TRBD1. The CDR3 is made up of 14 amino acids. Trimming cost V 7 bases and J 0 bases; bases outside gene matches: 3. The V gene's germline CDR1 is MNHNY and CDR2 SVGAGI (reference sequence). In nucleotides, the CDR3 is TGTGCCAGCATGAGGACAGGGGGCTCCTACGAGCAGTACTTC. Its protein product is CASMRTGGSYEQYF.